A selection of T cell receptor beta chains follows, all from one sample in a study of T cell responses to AZD1222 COVID-19 vaccine. Sequenced by immunoSEQ multiplex PCR; TCRdb stores in-frame clones only, minus some. Found here are around 100,000 clones, 75% to 90% of them singletons; the top ten hold roughly a sixth. The specimen comprised peripheral blood, sampled on day 0 of AZD1222 vaccination. The origin of the receptors is an adult in good health. Each CDR3 is given without its conserved first and last residue.

>TRBV6-1
ASSEEGWGEKLF
>TRBV18
ASSPPDTLAKNIQY
>TRBV6-5
ASSYSRGWEQY
>TRBV9
ASSPGVVGAYNEQF
>TRBV19
AIGRGNFSNQPQH
>TRBV7-8
ASSLIRGENTEAF
>TRBV6-5
ASRPGGSDLYEQY
>TRBV11-2
ASSVTVRNTEAF
>TRBV10-3
AISEGREENTEAF
>TRBV10-2
ASSEPGNQPQH
>TRBV27
ASSLFPRTYNQTQY
>TRBV5-4
ASSSQVGGQNEQY
>TRBV7-8
ASTRQGTATNEKLF
>TRBV7-2
ASSSPSGGRGLTEQF
>TRBV9
ASSAGGGGGAGNTIY
>TRBV28
ASRAGGADEKLF
>TRBV18
ASSPPSFSGRV
>TRBV10-1
ASSSGGAVDEQY
>TRBV4-1
ASREIGTSDGYT
>TRBV7-6
ASSLSPGREGEKLF
>TRBV5-6
ASSLFGASMNTEAF
>TRBV4-1
ASSQAQGTTNEKLF
>TRBV7-8
ASYRVSGREQF
>TRBV5-6
ASRLQGRETQY
>TRBV6-5
ASSYSVGAIQETQY
>TRBV6-4
ASSGGLGYEQY
>TRBV7-9
ASSLELVVRQPNTGELF
>TRBV19
ASSILPAFYGYT
>TRBV20-1
SARGGNTIY
>TRBV11-2
ASSLGVGINYGYT
>TRBV12-5
ASVHSYRLYEQY
>TRBV6-5
ASSRTLPGNTIY
>TRBV4-1
ASSQGAGGIADTQY
>TRBV6-1
ASSDGGSGNTIY
>TRBV9
ASSAEPNYGYT
>TRBV27
ASSGTSRVETQY
>TRBV6-2/TRBV6-3
ASSSPRGGYEQY
>TRBV28
ASRLFGGGGSPLH
>TRBV5-4
ASSPGLAHNEQF
>TRBV3-1/TRBV3-2
ASRPSVRTVRMGPNQPQH
>TRBV7-9
ASSPIRTGNEKLF
>TRBV5-1
ASSFGITDRLNTEAF
>TRBV5-4
ASSPSRGGYEQY
>TRBV12-5
ASGMQIGQY
>TRBV6-5
ASCLGTELGEQY
>TRBV5-1
ASSLAGQGSPAITEAF
>TRBV29-1
SVGSRGRGTEAF
>TRBV7-2
ASSPMVAVITGELF
>TRBV24-1
ATSEGHGDTIY
>TRBV7-8
ASSQARDYYGYT
>TRBV3-1/TRBV3-2
ASSQGSSYNSPLH
>TRBV13
ASSTDRGSEF
>TRBV15
ATSRDWGAGYGYT
>TRBV4-1
ASSQVEGIGYGYT
>TRBV5-4
ASSTERRNSPLH
>TRBV2
ASCRLPATNEKLF
>TRBV6-5
ASSYSWGGGTGELF
>TRBV5-1
ASSLSGGENTIY
>TRBV9
ASSPREYGNTIY
>TRBV10-3
AISGSGYEAF